This TCR beta chain is from a study of cytotoxic CD8 clonotypes in ibrutinib-treated CLL. Repertoires were generated with immunoSEQ multiplex PCR, while TCRdb's copy carries only in-frame clones and drops some. The table shows 200,000 or so clones, with 75% to 80% occurring only once. A note on this clone: The antigen is undetermined.

Study observations and caveats: Public clonotypes were uncommon and contracted or stayed stable on treatment. Clonality showed a rise at ibrutinib response that reversed toward baseline at progression.

This receptor was taken from a human donor with chronic lymphocytic leukemia. Material: PBMCs, obtained after 12 months of ibrutinib treatment.

The CDR3 DNA follows: TGTGCCAGCAGGGGGCCAGATACGCAGTATTTT. Its translation is CASRGPDTQYF. This rearrangement joins TRBV28 to TRBJ2-3; D may be TRBD1 (5 bases). Germline V CDR1 and CDR2: MDHEN, SYDVKM. CDR3 length equals 11 residues. Trimming removed 6 bases at V and 4 bases at J, with 5 bases between.